The present T cell receptor beta chain was sequenced within a study of T cells in localized non-small cell lung cancer. Points from the study as a whole: Overall survival was longer when the density of T cells in the blood was higher.

The repertoire was sequenced with immunoSEQ multiplex PCR; TCRdb's copy has only in-frame clones and lacks some. This sample has about 1,900 clones, with about 35% found just once. The J segment lost 4 bases and the V segment lost 2 bases, leaving 5 bases of the junction unmatched. The CDR3 contains 15 residues. Germline CDR1 and CDR2: MGHRA and YSYEKL. This clone was seen a handful of times. Its antigen is as yet unknown. The sample was normal lung tissue next to the tumor, taken before any cancer treatment. This chain joins TRBV4-1 and TRBJ2-1; 7 nucleotides match TRBD2. The TCR comes from a female donor of 60 years or more with stage II squamous cell lung carcinoma. In nucleotides, the CDR3 is TGCGCCAGCAGCCAACCGACTAGCTCTTACAATGAGCAGTTCTTC. This translates into CASSQPTSSYNEQFF.